Reported below is one TCR beta chain. It lacks a known antigen. No base qualities exist here, and no much larger clone lies one base off it. High-throughput TCRbeta CDR3 sequencing of frozen genomic DNA was performed by immunoSEQ, with PCR amplification, mapping, bias correction and internal controls included. The paper's processing steps were these. Productive rearrangements were retained, and unique TCRbeta sequences were defined by the CDR3 nucleotide sequence together with the V and J gene. For classification of a sequence as donor-reactive, at least 5-fold expansion in CFSE-low cells relative to unstimulated pre-transplant cells and a frequency of at least 0.01% were required. Per-subject minimum frequency thresholds, based on the lowest-template unstimulated sample, ensured at least 90% detection power. Jensen-Shannon divergence between the top 1000 TCRbeta sequences after and before transplant was used to measure repertoire turnover. Changes in detection of donor-reactive sequences were tested with two-sided Fisher's exact tests. Here the immuneACCESS table is served through TCRdb, limited to in-frame sequences with V and J called. Missing clones are a known gap in these copies; in checked studies unresolved V genes cover under half, and the rest lacks a known reason. V and J calls and clone size are as listed in that table; D and trimming were resolved from the DNA. The table for this sample lists around 75,000 clones; roughly 84% of them were counted only once. The leading ten clones occupy around 2% of the sample.

Thawed unstimulated PBMCs were stained for CD3, CD4 and CD8 and FACS-sorted into CD3+CD4+ and CD3+CD8+ populations. Each of the 8 studied subjects was randomized to immunosuppression withdrawal. The Qiagen DNeasy Blood and Tissue Kit was used for isolation of genomic DNA. This sample is drawn from a study of T cell clones after liver transplantation (dated by TCRdb to about 2019). The study in broad terms: Samples were obtained from ITN030ST, a randomized trial in which withdrawal of immunosuppression was attempted within 2 years of liver transplantation. Of the 8 liver transplant recipients making up the studied cohort, 3 were classified as tolerant and 5 as non-tolerant. Donor-reactive T cell clones were identified using TCRbeta sequencing after a pre-transplant mixed lymphocyte reaction and were then followed in post-transplant blood. Blood samples were collected pre-transplant, pre-randomization before withdrawal, and post-randomization after either complete withdrawal or failed withdrawal. The subjects received no induction therapy and were kept on standard immunosuppression until randomization at 12-24 months post-transplant. As an antigen-independent comparator for donor-reactive sequences, third party-reactive TCRbeta sequences were also identified from pre-transplant MLRs. To count as tolerant, a recipient had to stay completely off immunosuppression for at least one year without liver enzymes climbing beyond twice the upper limit of normal. Three of the eight recipients were HCV-positive; the others were transplanted for non-autoimmune, non-viral indications.

Overall study results and their limits: Because of small, heterogeneous patient numbers and non-standardized post-transplant time points, the conclusions were only preliminary. Low numbers of available donor cells limited the measurable donor-reactive repertoire in two subjects. The decline in donor-reactive sequences exceeded the decline in third party-reactive sequences, suggesting partial antigen-specific deletion that was unrelated to withdrawal success. In most of the 8 subjects, circulating donor-reactive CD4 TCRbeta sequences decreased significantly after transplant, regardless of tolerance or HCV status. Because allograft tissue specimens were not available, migration of donor-reactive T cells into the graft, rather than deletion, may have occurred. When repertoire turnover was accounted for, significantly reduced detection of donor-reactive sequences was found in 7 of 8 subjects for CD4 and in 8 of 8 subjects for CD8.

The CDR3 sequence holds 13 residues, the cysteine and phenylalanine included. The DNA shown is the 39-base CDR3, in frame from base 1. CDR1 ENHRY and CDR2 SYGVKD were looked up in the germline V gene. V and J lose 0 bases and 1 base, and a span of 3 bases separates them. The V and J genes are TRBV10-3 and TRBJ1-1; the D gene identity is not certain. The receptor comes from a human patient who received a liver transplant. Where a transplant has occurred, the graft donor may have supplied some of the T cells. The starting material was CD4+ T cells from blood, obtained about 50 months after liver transplant. CDR3 sequence: CAISESGNTEAFF. At the DNA level, the sequence is TGTGCCATCAGTGAGTCAGGGAACACTGAAGCTTTCTTT.